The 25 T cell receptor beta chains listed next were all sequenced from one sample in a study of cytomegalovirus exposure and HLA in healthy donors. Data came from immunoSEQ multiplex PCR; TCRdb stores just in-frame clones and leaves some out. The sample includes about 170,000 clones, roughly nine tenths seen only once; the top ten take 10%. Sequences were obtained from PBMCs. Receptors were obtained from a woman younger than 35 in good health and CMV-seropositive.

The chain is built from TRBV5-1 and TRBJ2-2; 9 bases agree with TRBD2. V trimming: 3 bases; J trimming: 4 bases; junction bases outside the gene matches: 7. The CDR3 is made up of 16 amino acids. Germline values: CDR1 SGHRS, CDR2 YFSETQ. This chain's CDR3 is CASSSDSGLATGELFF. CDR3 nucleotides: TGCGCCAGCAGCTCCGACTCGGGACTAGCCACCGGGGAGCTGTTTTTT.

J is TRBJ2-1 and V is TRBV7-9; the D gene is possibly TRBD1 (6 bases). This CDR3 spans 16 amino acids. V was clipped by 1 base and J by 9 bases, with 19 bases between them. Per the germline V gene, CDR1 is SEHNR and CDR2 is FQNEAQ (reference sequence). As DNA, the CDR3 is TGTGCCAGCAGCTTAGGACAGGCGTTTGGTGGGGGTGAGCAGTTCTTC. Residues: CASSLGQAFGGGEQFF.

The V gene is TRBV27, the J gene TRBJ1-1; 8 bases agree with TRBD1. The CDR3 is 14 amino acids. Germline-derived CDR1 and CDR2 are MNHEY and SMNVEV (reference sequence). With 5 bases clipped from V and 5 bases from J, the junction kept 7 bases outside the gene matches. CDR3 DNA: TGTGCCAGCAGTCTAAGGACAGGGTCGACTGAAGCTTTCTTT. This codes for CASSLRTGSTEAFF.

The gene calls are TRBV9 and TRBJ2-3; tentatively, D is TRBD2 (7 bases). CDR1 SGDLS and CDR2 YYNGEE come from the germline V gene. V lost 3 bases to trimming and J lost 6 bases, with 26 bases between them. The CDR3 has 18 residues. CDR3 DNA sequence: TGTGCCAGCAGCGCCGCCTCCGGGGGGCTTGCTTGGGGGGATACGCAGTATTTT. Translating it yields CASSAASGGLAWGDTQYF.

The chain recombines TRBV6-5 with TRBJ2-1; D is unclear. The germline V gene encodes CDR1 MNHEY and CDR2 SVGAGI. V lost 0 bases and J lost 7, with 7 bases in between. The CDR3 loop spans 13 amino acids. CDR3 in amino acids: CASSYSSVNEQFF. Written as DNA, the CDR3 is TGTGCCAGCAGTTACTCTTCCGTAAATGAGCAGTTCTTC.

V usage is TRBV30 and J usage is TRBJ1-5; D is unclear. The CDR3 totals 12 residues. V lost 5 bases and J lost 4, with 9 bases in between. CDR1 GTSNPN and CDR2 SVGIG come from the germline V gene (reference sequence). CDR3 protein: CAWATGNQPQHF. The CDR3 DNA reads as TGTGCCTGGGCGACGGGAAATCAGCCCCAGCATTTT. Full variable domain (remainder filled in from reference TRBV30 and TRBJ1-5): SQTIHQWPATLVQPVGSPLSLECTVEGTSNPNLYWYRQAAGRGLQLLFYSVGIGQISSEVPQNLSASRPQDRQFILSSKKLLLSDSGFYLCAWATGNQPQHFGDGTRLSIL.

This CDR3 is CASSERRLSGYTF. The DNA of the CDR3 is TGTGCCAGCAGTGAACGGCGGTTGAGCGGCTACACCTTC. The chain combines TRBV2 with TRBJ1-2; D gene ambiguous. With 2 bases removed from V and 8 bases from J, the gap between germline ends came to 12 bases. Per the germline V gene, CDR1 is SNHLY and CDR2 is FYNNEI. The CDR3 spans 13 residues.

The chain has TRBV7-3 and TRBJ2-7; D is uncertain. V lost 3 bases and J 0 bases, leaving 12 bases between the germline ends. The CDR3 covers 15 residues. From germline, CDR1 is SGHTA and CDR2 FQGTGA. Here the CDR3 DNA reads TGTGCCAGCAGCTTTTCTGCGGAGAGCTCCTACGAGCAGTACTTC. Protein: CASSFSAESSYEQYF.

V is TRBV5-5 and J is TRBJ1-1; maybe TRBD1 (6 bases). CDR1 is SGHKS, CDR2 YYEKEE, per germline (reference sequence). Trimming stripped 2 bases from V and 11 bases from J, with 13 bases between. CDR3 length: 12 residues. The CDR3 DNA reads TGTGCCAGCAGCTTACAGGGAAATCTTGCTTTCTTT. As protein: CASSLQGNLAFF.

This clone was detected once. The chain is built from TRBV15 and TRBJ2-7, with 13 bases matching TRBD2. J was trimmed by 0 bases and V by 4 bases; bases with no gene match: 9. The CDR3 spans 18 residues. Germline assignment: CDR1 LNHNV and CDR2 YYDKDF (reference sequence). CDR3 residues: CATSNKTSGRTNSYEQYF. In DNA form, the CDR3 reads TGTGCCACCAGCAATAAGACTAGCGGGAGGACGAACTCCTACGAGCAGTACTTC.

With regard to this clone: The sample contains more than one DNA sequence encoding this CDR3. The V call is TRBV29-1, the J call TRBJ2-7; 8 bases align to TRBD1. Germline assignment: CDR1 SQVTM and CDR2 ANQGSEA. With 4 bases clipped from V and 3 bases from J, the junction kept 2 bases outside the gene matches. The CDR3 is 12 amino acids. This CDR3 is CSVGQGIYEQYF. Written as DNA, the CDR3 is TGCAGCGTTGGACAGGGGATCTACGAGCAGTACTTC.

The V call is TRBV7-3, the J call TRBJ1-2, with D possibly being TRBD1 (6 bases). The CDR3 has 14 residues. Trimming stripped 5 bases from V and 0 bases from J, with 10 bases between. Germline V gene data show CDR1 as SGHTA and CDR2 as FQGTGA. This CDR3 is CASSPQGTNYGYTF. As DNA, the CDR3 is TGTGCCAGCAGCCCCCAGGGGACTAACTATGGCTACACCTTC. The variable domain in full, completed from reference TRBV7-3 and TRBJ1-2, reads GAGVSQTPSNKVTEKGKYVELRCDPISGHTALYWYRQSLGQGPEFLIYFQGTGAADDSGLPNDRFFAVRPEGSVSTLKIQRTERGDSAVYLCASSPQGTNYGYTFGSGTRLTVV.

The CDR3 loop is CTSSHKGVPRDTQYF. In DNA form, the CDR3 reads TGCACCAGCAGCCACAAAGGGGTGCCTCGGGATACGCAGTATTTT. This rearrangement joins TRBV1 to TRBJ2-3; the listed D gene, TRBD1, was not tested against the DNA. TRBV1 is a pseudogene. CDR3 length: 15 amino acids.

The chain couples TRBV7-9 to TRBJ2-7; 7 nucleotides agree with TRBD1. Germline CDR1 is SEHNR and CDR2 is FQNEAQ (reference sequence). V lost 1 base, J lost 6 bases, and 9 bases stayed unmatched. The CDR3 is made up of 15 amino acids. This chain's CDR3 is CASSLGQGRVLEQYF. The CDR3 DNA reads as TGTGCCAGCAGCTTAGGACAGGGAAGGGTGCTCGAGCAGTACTTC.

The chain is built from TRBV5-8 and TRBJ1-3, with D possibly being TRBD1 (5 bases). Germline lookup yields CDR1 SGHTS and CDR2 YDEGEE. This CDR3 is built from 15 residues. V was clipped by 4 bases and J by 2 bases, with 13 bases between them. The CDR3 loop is CASSDPDIPGNTIYF. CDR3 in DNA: TGTGCCAGCAGCGACCCGGACATACCTGGAAACACCATATATTTT.

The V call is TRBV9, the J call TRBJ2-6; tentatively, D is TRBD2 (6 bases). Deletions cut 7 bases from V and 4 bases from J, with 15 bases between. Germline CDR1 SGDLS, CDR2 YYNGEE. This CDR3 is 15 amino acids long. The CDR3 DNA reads TGTGCCAGCGATATCGGGGGAACAGGGGCCAACGTCCTGACTTTC. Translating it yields CASDIGGTGANVLTF.

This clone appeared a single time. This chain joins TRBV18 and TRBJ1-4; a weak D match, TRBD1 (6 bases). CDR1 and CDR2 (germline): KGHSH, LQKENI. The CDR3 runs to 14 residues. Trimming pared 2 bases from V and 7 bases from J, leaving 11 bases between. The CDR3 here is CASSPSQGREKLFF. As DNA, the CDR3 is TGTGCCAGCTCACCATCACAGGGTCGTGAAAAACTGTTTTTT.

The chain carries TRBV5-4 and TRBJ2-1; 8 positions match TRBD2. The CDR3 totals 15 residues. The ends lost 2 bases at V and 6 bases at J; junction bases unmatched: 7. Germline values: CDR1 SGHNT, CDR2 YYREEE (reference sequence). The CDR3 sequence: CASSLPRGGSNEQFF. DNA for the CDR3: TGTGCCAGCAGCTTACCTCGGGGGGGGTCCAATGAGCAGTTCTTC.

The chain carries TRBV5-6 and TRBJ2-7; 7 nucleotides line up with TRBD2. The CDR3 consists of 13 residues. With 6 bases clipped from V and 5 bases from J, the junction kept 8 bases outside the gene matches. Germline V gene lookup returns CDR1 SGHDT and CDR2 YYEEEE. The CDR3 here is CASTLWGRDEQYF. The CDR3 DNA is TGTGCCAGCACCCTCTGGGGGAGGGACGAGCAGTACTTC.

The CDR3 sequence: CASTTGVGGHQETQYF. CDR3 coding DNA: TGTGCCAGCACCACGGGGGTAGGGGGCCACCAAGAGACCCAGTACTTC. The chain has TRBV11-2 and TRBJ2-5; the D gene is possibly TRBD1 (7 bases). V was cut by 7 bases and J by 0 bases, with 18 bases left in between. Germline V gene lookup returns CDR1 SGHAT and CDR2 FQNNGV. The CDR3 sequence is 16 residues long.

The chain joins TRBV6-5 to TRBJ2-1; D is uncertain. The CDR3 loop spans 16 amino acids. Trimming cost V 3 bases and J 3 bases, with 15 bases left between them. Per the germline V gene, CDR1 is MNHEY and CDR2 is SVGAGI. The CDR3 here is CASSYSTQTVYNEQFF. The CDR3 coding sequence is TGTGCCAGCAGTTATAGTACTCAAACGGTCTACAATGAGCAGTTCTTC.

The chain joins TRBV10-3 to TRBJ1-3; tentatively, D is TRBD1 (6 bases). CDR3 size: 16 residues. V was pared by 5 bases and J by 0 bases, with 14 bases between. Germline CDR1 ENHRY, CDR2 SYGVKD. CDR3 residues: CAISLQGEASGNTIYF. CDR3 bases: TGTGCCATCAGTCTACAGGGCGAGGCCTCTGGAAACACCATATATTTT.

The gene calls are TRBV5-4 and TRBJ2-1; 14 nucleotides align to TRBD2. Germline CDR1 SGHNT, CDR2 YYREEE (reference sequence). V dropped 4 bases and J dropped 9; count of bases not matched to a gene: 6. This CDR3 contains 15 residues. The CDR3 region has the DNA TGTGCCAGCAGCCTGGGACTAGCGGGAGCGGCTGAGCAGTTCTTC. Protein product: CASSLGLAGAAEQFF.

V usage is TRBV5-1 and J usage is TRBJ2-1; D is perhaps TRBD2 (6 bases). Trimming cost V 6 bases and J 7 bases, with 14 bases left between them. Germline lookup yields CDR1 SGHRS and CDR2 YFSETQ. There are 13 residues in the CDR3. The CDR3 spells CASTWGVLNEQFF. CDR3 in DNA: TGCGCCAGCACCTGGGGGGTCCTGAATGAGCAGTTCTTC.

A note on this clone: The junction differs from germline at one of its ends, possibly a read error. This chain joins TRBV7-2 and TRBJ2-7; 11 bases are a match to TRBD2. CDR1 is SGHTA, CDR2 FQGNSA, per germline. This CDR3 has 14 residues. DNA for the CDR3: TGTGCCAGCAGCTTAGACGTTAGCGGGAGGGCCAATACCTTC. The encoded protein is CASSLDVSGRANTF.